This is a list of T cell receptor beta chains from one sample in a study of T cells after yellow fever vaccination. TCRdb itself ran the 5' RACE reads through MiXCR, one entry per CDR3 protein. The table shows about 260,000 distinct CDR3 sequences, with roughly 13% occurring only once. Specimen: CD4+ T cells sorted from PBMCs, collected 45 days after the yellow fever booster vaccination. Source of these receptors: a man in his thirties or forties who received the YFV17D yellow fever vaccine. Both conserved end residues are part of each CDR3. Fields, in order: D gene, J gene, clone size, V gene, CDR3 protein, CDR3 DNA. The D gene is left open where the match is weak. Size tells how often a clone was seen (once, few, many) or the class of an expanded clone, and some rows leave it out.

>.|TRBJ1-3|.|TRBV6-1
CASTPTSSGNTIYF
TGTGCCAGCACCCCAACTAGCTCTGGAAACACCATATATTTT
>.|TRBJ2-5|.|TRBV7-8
CASLARRGTKYF
TGTGCCAGCCTAGCAAGGCGAGGGACCAAGTACTTC
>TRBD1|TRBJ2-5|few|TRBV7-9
CASSPTGGRETQYF
TGTGCCAGCAGCCCGACAGGGGGTCGAGAGACCCAGTACTTC
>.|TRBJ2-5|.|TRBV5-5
CASSLGEVLFLETQYF
TGTGCCAGCAGCTTGGGGGAGGTACTATTTTTGGAGACCCAGTACTTC
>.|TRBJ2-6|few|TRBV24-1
CATAQGGQGANVLTF
TGTGCCACCGCACAGGGAGGGCAAGGGGCCAACGTCCTGACTTTC
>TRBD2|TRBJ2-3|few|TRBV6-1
CASSAVLLAGGRDTQYF
TGTGCCAGCAGTGCTGTATTATTAGCGGGAGGTCGGGATACGCAGTATTTT
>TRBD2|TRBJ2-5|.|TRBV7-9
CASSLPSGRKETQYF
TGTGCCAGCAGCTTACCTAGCGGGAGGAAAGAGACCCAGTACTTC
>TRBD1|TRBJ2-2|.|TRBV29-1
CSGRQGSDTGELFF
TGCAGCGGAAGACAGGGTTCGGACACCGGGGAGCTGTTTTTT
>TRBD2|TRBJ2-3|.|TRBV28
CASSLPSGLTDTQYF
TGTGCCAGCAGTTTACCTAGCGGTCTCACAGATACGCAGTATTTT
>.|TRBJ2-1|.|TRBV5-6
CASSHPGAGNEQFF
TGTGCCAGCAGCCACCCGGGAGCCGGAAATGAGCAGTTCTTC
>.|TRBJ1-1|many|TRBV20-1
CSARDARSGTEAFF
TGCAGTGCTAGAGATGCCAGATCAGGGACTGAAGCTTTCTTT
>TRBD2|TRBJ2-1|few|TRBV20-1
CSACDGTSGLNEQFF
TGCAGTGCTTGTGACGGGACTAGCGGGCTCAATGAGCAGTTCTTC
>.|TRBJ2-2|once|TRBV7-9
CASSLAQLEANTGELFF
TGTGCCAGCAGCTTAGCGCAACTAGAGGCGAACACCGGGGAGCTGTTTTTT